These 7 T cell receptor beta chains originate from one sample sequenced in a study of cytomegalovirus exposure and HLA in healthy donors (dated by TCRdb to the late 2010s). Receptor libraries were prepared by the immunoSEQ multiplex PCR assay. For the multiplex PCR, a mixture combining 60 forward primers for TCR Vbeta segments and 13 reverse primers for TCR Jbeta segments was used. Sourced from immuneACCESS, this table was stored by TCRdb with only in-frame sequences that have V and J called. A share of the clones is absent; for the studies checked, an unresolved V gene accounts for under half, and the remainder has no known explanation. This sample's table has entries for about 91,000 clones. The top ten hold roughly 3.4% of the sample. Sequencing used PBMCs. The receptors here all came from a woman in her 30s in good health and CMV-seronegative.

The gene calls are TRBV4-1 and TRBJ1-2; D gene ambiguous. The CDR3 extends over 15 amino acids. Trimming shortened V by 0 bases and J by 4 bases, and 12 bases separated the two germline ends. Germline CDR1 reads MGHRA; CDR2 reads YSYEKL. CDR3 in amino acids: CASSQDSGPIYGYTF. CDR3 sequence (DNA): TGCGCCAGCAGCCAAGACAGCGGTCCTATCTATGGCTACACCTTC.

The chain recombines TRBV18 with TRBJ2-1; 7 bases map to TRBD2. The J segment lost 3 bases and the V segment lost 0 bases, leaving 8 bases of the junction unmatched. The CDR3 has 17 amino acids. Per the germline V gene, CDR1 is KGHSH and CDR2 is LQKENI. CDR3 sequence reads: CASSPPGGANYYNEQFF. The CDR3 coding sequence is TGTGCCAGCTCACCACCGGGAGGGGCTAATTACTACAATGAGCAGTTCTTC.

V is TRBV9 and J is TRBJ1-6; 10 bases are shared with TRBD1. The germline gives CDR1 SGDLS, CDR2 YYNGEE. Unmatched junction bases numbered 1, after V lost 2 bases and J lost 8 bases. CDR3 size: 14 residues. The CDR3 region is CASSVGTGDSPLHF. The CDR3 region has the DNA TGTGCCAGCAGCGTCGGGACAGGGGATTCACCCCTCCACTTT. Complete variable domain (other parts from reference TRBV9 and TRBJ1-6): DSGVTQTPKHLITATGQRVTLRCSPRSGDLSVYWYQQSLDQGLQFLIQYYNGEERAKGNILERFSAQQFPDLHSELNLSSLELGDSALYFCASSVGTGDSPLHFGNGTRLTVT.

The chain is built from TRBV7-8 and TRBJ1-5; 10 bases fit TRBD1. The CDR3 is 17 amino acids. V was clipped by 4 bases and J by 7 bases; unmatched bases: 13. Germline V CDR1 and CDR2: SGHVS, FQNEAQ. Here the CDR3 reads CASSYERVGTGVQPQHF. CDR3 in DNA: TGTGCCAGCAGCTACGAGAGGGTCGGGACAGGGGTGCAGCCCCAGCATTTT. Drawing the rest from reference TRBV7-8 and TRBJ1-5, the complete variable domain is GAGVSQSPRYKVAKRGQDVALRCDPISGHVSLFWYQQALGQGPEFLTYFQNEAQLDKSGLPSDRFFAERPEGSVSTLKIQRTQQEDSAVYLCASSYERVGTGVQPQHFGDGTRLSIL.

For this clone: The sample carries other DNA sequences with the same CDR3. The chain couples TRBV5-1 to TRBJ2-1, with D possibly being TRBD1 (6 bases). Per germline, CDR1 SGHRS and CDR2 YFSETQ. V was cut by 3 bases and J by 9 bases, with 22 bases left in between. CDR3 length equals 16 residues. The CDR3 region is CASSSKPGHRSTEQFF. The CDR3 bases are TGCGCCAGCAGCTCTAAACCGGGACATAGGTCAACTGAGCAGTTCTTC. Based on the CDR3 plus reference TRBV5-1 and TRBJ2-1, the full variable domain is KAGVTQTPRYLIKTRGQQVTLSCSPISGHRSVSWYQQTPGQGLQFLFEYFSETQRNKGNFPGRFSGRQFSNSRSEMNVSTLELGDSALYLCASSSKPGHRSTEQFFGPGTRLTVL.

As for this clone: One end of the junction varies from germline; a read error may be responsible. The rearrangement uses TRBV6-5 and TRBJ2-7; 11 nucleotides agree with TRBD2. Germline CDR1 and CDR2: MNHEY and SVGAGI. The CDR3 length is 14 residues. CDR3 protein: CASRQGLADYEQCF. Here the CDR3 DNA reads TGTGCCAGCAGACAGGGACTAGCGGACTACGAGCAGTGCTTC.

The chain joins TRBV4-1 to TRBJ1-1; D may be TRBD1 (6 bases). Germline CDR1 is MGHRA and CDR2 is YSYEKL. V lost 5 bases to trimming and J lost 1 base, with 11 bases between them. The CDR3 contains 14 residues. CDR3 DNA sequence: TGCGCCAGCAGCGACCGGACAGCGAACACTGAAGCTTTCTTT. Translation: CASSDRTANTEAFF.